This T cell receptor (beta chain) was recorded in a study of CD8+ T cells in alopecia areata. Across the whole study: Treatment ran 6 to 18 months, with 6 months of follow-up afterward. Whole-study results and caveats: On tofacitinib, scalp and blood still held many of the expanded lesional clones. Tofacitinib significantly decreased scalp clonality and expanded CD8+ clones among top 100.

CDR3 length: 16 residues. Germline CDR1 reads SEHNR; CDR2 reads FQNEAQ (reference sequence). V gave up 5 bases and J gave up 0 bases; unmatched junction bases: 8. Regarding treatment: oral pan-JAK inhibitor, 5-10 mg twice daily. The table lists this clone with a few counts. Its specificity is not known. It was cDNA, reverse transcribed from extracted RNA, that served as the sequencing template. Profiling relied on immunoSEQ multiplex PCR, and the TCRdb table lists in-frame clones only, not all of them. The table includes 60,000 to 85,000 clones, about 30% detected once. The sequence was obtained from a human donor with alopecia areata. The chain couples TRBV7-9 to TRBJ2-5; 8 positions agree with TRBD1. Material: CD8+ T cells sorted from blood, obtained at week 4, from a patient treated with tofacitinib. This CDR3 is CASSLWGRGHQETQYF. In nucleotides, the CDR3 is TGTGCCAGCAGCCTATGGGGCAGGGGGCACCAAGAGACCCAGTACTTC.